The 22 T cell receptor beta chains listed next were all sequenced from one sample in a study of shared clonotypes between healthy human individuals. Sequencing used immunoSEQ multiplex PCR; TCRdb keeps in-frame clones, though not all of them. Here the sample spans over a million clones, more than 75% being singletons. Material: memory CD4+ T cells from PBMCs. Stated subset: CD45RA-negative fraction. These receptors were taken from a man aged 18 to 29 in good health. Some clones in this sample may be carry-over from other donors' samples.

The rearrangement joins TRBV6-1 to TRBJ2-1; D perhaps matches TRBD2 (5 bases). V was pared by 8 bases and J by 8 bases, with 19 bases between. Germline lookup yields CDR1 MNHNS and CDR2 SASEGT. The CDR3 has 14 amino acids. The CDR3: CASRESQIRDEQFF. CDR3 bases: TGTGCCAGCCGGGAATCTCAGATACGGGATGAGCAGTTCTTC.

V and J are TRBV5-6 and TRBJ2-7, with D possibly matching TRBD1 (6 bases). Trimming left V 4 bases short and J 3 bases short, with 14 bases between. The CDR3 is 14 amino acids. CDR1 is SGHDT and CDR2 is YYEEEE in the germline V gene. The CDR3 DNA follows: TGTGCCAGCAGCCTCGGACAGACCTTCTACGAGCAGTACTTC. Residues: CASSLGQTFYEQYF.

This rearrangement joins TRBV27 to TRBJ1-5; tentative D call: TRBD1 (5 bases). The germline CDR1 and CDR2 sequences are MNHEY and SMNVEV (reference sequence). The ends were cut back, 6 bases at V and 9 bases at J, with 18 bases in the middle. This CDR3 contains 14 residues. CDR3 nucleotide sequence: TGTGCCAGCAGCAGGGAGTATAAGTGGGCGCCCCAGCATTTT. Protein sequence: CASSREYKWAPQHF.

The chain employs TRBV6-1 and TRBJ2-7, with TRBD1 matching 12 bases. The CDR3 sequence is 16 residues long. Germline V gene lookup returns CDR1 MNHNS and CDR2 SASEGT. Trimming removed 2 bases from V and 6 bases from J; junction bases left unmatched: 8. The CDR3: CASSEPLGTGGIEQYF. The DNA for the CDR3 is TGTGCCAGCAGTGAACCTTTAGGGACAGGGGGCATCGAGCAGTACTTC.

The V and J genes are TRBV28 and TRBJ1-1; tentative D call: TRBD1 (5 bases). Per germline, CDR1 MDHEN and CDR2 SYDVKM. The CDR3 has 14 amino acids. V lost 5 bases, J lost 1 base, and 11 bases lay in between. The CDR3 is CASSGGTGNTEAFF. The CDR3 bases are TGTGCCAGCAGTGGGGGGACGGGGAACACTGAAGCTTTCTTT. Filled out from reference TRBV28 and TRBJ1-1, the complete variable domain reads DVKVTQSSRYLVKRTGEKVFLECVQDMDHENMFWYRQDPGLGLRLIYFSYDVKMKEKGDIPEGYSVSREKKERFSLILESASTNQTSMYLCASSGGTGNTEAFFGQGTRLTVV.

This clone appeared a few times. The chain carries TRBV10-3 and TRBJ2-5, with D possibly being TRBD1 (7 bases). With 2 bases removed from V and 4 bases from J, the gap between germline ends came to 11 bases. There are 14 residues in the CDR3. Per the germline V gene, CDR1 is ENHRY and CDR2 is SYGVKD. The CDR3 region is CAISEGGTVETQYF. The CDR3 nucleotides are TGTGCCATCAGTGAGGGGGGGACAGTAGAGACCCAGTACTTC.

V gene TRBV27 combines with J gene TRBJ2-5; D call uncertain. Between the trimmed V and J ends, which lost 5 bases and 5 bases, there was a span of 21 bases. The CDR3 has 16 amino acids. CDR1 is MNHEY and CDR2 is SMNVEV in the germline V gene (reference sequence). CDR3: CASSPKDPVRHETQYF. The CDR3 DNA reads as TGTGCCAGCAGTCCTAAAGATCCGGTCCGCCACGAGACCCAGTACTTC.

The J gene is TRBJ2-7, the V gene TRBV5-1, with D perhaps TRBD2 (5 bases). CDR3 length: 14 amino acids. The V gene's germline CDR1 is SGHRS and CDR2 YFSETQ. V lost 4 bases and J 4 bases, leaving 15 bases between the germline ends. As DNA, the CDR3 is TGCGCCAGCAGCCTTGGGTCGGGAAAGTACGAGCAGTACTTC. This gives the protein CASSLGSGKYEQYF.

The rearrangement uses TRBV27 and TRBJ1-5; D is uncertain. Per germline, CDR1 MNHEY and CDR2 SMNVEV (reference sequence). The CDR3 runs to 13 residues. Trimming took 3 bases from V and 5 from J, leaving 8 bases between them. CDR3: CASSLEGYQPQHF. DNA for the CDR3: TGTGCCAGCAGTTTGGAGGGATATCAGCCCCAGCATTTT.

The chain combines TRBV15 with TRBJ1-4, with D unresolved. The CDR3 extends over 12 amino acids. Trimming pared 0 bases from V and 14 bases from J, leaving 10 bases between. Looked up from germline, CDR1 is LNHNV and CDR2 is YYDKDF (reference sequence). The CDR3: CATSRDRGLLFF. Here the CDR3 DNA reads TGTGCCACCAGCAGAGATAGAGGGTTGCTGTTTTTT. Combining the CDR3 with reference TRBV15 and TRBJ1-4 gives the whole variable domain DAMVIQNPRYQVTQFGKPVTLSCSQTLNHNVMYWYQQKSSQAPKLLFHYYDKDFNNEADTPDNFQSRRPNTSFCFLDIRSPGLGDTAMYLCATSRDRGLLFFGSGTQLSVL.

The CDR3 DNA follows: TGTGCCAGCAGCCCCCCAGAGACAGGAGACCACATGAACACTGAAGCTTTCTTT. Its protein product is CASSPPETGDHMNTEAFF. The chain joins TRBV21-1 to TRBJ1-1; TRBD1 is taken as the D call from the table, unchecked against the DNA. TRBV21-1 is a known pseudogene. The CDR3 is made up of 18 amino acids.

This clone was observed a single time. The V and J genes are TRBV28 and TRBJ2-5; perhaps TRBD2 as D (6 bases). V lost 2 bases and J lost 0, with 10 bases in between. CDR3 length: 15 residues. Germline-derived CDR1 and CDR2 are MDHEN and SYDVKM. CDR3 sequence: CASSLGSGYQETQYF. DNA of the CDR3: TGTGCCAGCAGTTTAGGTAGCGGATACCAAGAGACCCAGTACTTC. The entire variable domain, with the rest obtained from reference TRBV28 and TRBJ2-5, is as follows: DVKVTQSSRYLVKRTGEKVFLECVQDMDHENMFWYRQDPGLGLRLIYFSYDVKMKEKGDIPEGYSVSREKKERFSLILESASTNQTSMYLCASSLGSGYQETQYFGPGTRLLVL.

Many counts were recorded for this clone. The V and J genes are TRBV6-5 and TRBJ1-1, with unresolved D. Germline V gene sequence: CDR1 MNHEY, CDR2 SVGAGI. Trimming cost V 7 bases and J 3 bases, with 12 bases left between them. The CDR3 consists of 13 residues. CDR3 sequence reads: CASTRSGYTEAFF. The CDR3 nucleotides read TGTGCCAGCACCAGGAGTGGGTACACTGAAGCTTTCTTT.

Comment on this clone: At the DNA level, this CDR3 is encoded by other sequences in the same sample as well. The CDR3 loop is CASSLVAGTSYEQYF. CDR3 coding DNA: TGCGCCAGCAGCTTGGTGGCAGGGACCTCCTACGAGCAGTACTTC. This rearrangement joins TRBV5-1 to TRBJ2-7; D could derive from TRBD1 or TRBD2 (5 bases each). Trimming pared 0 bases from V and 0 bases from J, leaving 10 bases between. This CDR3 has 15 amino acids. The V gene's germline CDR1 is SGHRS and CDR2 YFSETQ.

The V gene is TRBV11-3, the J gene TRBJ1-1; D is perhaps TRBD1 (6 bases). This CDR3 spans 14 amino acids. Deletions cut 5 bases from V and 4 bases from J, with 14 bases between. Germline loops: CDR1 SGHNT, CDR2 YENEEA. CDR3 protein: CASSRQGRGTEAFF. The DNA of the CDR3 is TGTGCCAGCAGCCGTCAGGGGAGGGGCACTGAAGCTTTCTTT.

The chain recombines TRBV2 with TRBJ2-5; 11 bases are shared with TRBD2. CDR1 SNHLY and CDR2 FYNNEI come from the germline V gene. V shed 5 bases and J 2 bases; nucleotides not matched to a gene: 10. The CDR3 has 17 amino acids. CDR3 nucleotide sequence: TGTGCCAGCAGTCGCCCCACCTTAGCGGGAGGGCAAGAGACCCAGTACTTC. Translation gives CASSRPTLAGGQETQYF.

The CDR3 loop is CASSFGGSSGISYEQYF. CDR3 bases: TGTGCCAGCAGCTTTGGGGGGAGTAGCGGGATCTCCTACGAGCAGTACTTC. This chain joins TRBV5-4 and TRBJ2-7; TRBD2 agrees at 8 bases. The CDR3 loop spans 17 amino acids. Germline values: CDR1 SGHNT, CDR2 YYREEE (reference sequence). Trimming took 2 bases from V and 0 from J; bases not matched to a gene: 10.

This clone was seen just once. The CDR3 DNA follows: TGTGCCAGCAGCCCGACTAGCGGGATCCTCTACGAGCAGTACTTC. Translation: CASSPTSGILYEQYF. The chain is built from TRBV2 and TRBJ2-7; 11 nucleotides align to TRBD2. Germline V gene sequence: CDR1 SNHLY, CDR2 FYNNEI. CDR3 length equals 15 residues. The J segment lost 3 bases and the V segment lost 6 bases, leaving 7 bases of the junction unmatched.

This clone was observed a few times. V usage is TRBV28 and J usage is TRBJ1-1, with 7 bases fitting TRBD1. With V trimmed by 1 base and J by 2 bases, 7 bases remained unmatched. Germline values: CDR1 MDHEN, CDR2 SYDVKM. CDR3 length equals 16 residues. The CDR3 reads CASSLLSRGANTEAFF. The CDR3 DNA reads as TGTGCCAGCAGTTTATTGAGCAGGGGGGCCAACACTGAAGCTTTCTTT.

The V gene is TRBV11-3, the J gene TRBJ2-1; 7 nucleotides align to TRBD1. The CDR3 is 14 amino acids. Germline loops: CDR1 SGHNT, CDR2 YENEEA. V was clipped by 0 bases and J by 9 bases; unmatched bases: 5. The CDR3 is CASSLEGGDTEQFF. The CDR3 nucleotides are TGTGCCAGCAGCTTAGAAGGGGGCGACACTGAGCAGTTCTTC.

The chain uses TRBV15 and TRBJ2-3; 9 bases line up with TRBD1. CDR3 length: 16 amino acids. Looked up from germline, CDR1 is LNHNV and CDR2 is YYDKDF (reference sequence). Unmatched junction bases numbered 10, after V lost 3 bases and J lost 6 bases. CDR3: CATSRWGQGPWDTQYF. The CDR3 DNA reads TGTGCCACCAGCAGGTGGGGACAGGGCCCTTGGGATACGCAGTATTTT.

V usage is TRBV4-1 and J usage is TRBJ2-2; TRBD2 is a possible D gene (5 bases). This CDR3 has 15 amino acids. Trimming removed 8 bases from V and 7 bases from J, with 20 bases in between. Looked up from germline, CDR1 is MGHRA and CDR2 is YSYEKL. In nucleotides, the CDR3 is TGCGCCAGCTCCCTAGCAAGGCCGTCGAACGGGGAGCTGTTTTTT. It encodes CASSLARPSNGELFF.